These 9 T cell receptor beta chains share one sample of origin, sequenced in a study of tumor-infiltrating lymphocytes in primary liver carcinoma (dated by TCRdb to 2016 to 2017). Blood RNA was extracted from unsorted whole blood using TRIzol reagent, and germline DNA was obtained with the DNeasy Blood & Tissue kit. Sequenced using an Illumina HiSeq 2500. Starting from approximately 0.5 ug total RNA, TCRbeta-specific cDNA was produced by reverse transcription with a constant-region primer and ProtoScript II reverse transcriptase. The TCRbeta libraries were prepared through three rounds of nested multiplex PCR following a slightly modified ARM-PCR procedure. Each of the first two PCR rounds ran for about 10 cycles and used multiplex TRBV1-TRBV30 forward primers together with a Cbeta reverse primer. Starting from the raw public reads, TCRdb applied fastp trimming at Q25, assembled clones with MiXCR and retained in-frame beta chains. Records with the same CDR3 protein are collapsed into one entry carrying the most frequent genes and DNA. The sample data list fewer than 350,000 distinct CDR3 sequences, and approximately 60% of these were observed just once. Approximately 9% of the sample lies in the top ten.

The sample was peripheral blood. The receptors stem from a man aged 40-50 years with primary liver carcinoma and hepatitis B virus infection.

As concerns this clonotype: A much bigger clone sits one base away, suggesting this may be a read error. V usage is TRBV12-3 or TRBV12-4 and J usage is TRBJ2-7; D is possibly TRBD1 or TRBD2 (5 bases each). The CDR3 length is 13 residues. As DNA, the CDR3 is TGTACCAGCAGTTCTCGGGACCCCTACGAGCAGTACTTC. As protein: CTSSSRDPYEQYF.

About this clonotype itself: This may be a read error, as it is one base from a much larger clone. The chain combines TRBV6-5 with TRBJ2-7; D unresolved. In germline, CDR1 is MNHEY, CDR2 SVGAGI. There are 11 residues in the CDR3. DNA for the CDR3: TGTGCCAGCATTTACCAATACGAGCAGTACTTC. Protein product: CASIYQYEQYF.

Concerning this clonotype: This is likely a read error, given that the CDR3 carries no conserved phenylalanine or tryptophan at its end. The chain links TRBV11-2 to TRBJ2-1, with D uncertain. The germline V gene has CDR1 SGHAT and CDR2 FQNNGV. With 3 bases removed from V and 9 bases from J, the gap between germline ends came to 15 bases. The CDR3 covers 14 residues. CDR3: CASSFGLQRSEQFL. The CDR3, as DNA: TGTGCCAGCAGCTTCGGTCTCCAGCGCAGTGAGCAGTTCCTC.

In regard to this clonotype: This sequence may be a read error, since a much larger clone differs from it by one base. DNA for the CDR3: TGTGCCAGCAAAACGCGGGCGACCCCTACCAAAGAGACCCAGTACTTC. Translating it yields CASKTRATPTKETQYF. V and J are TRBV6-2 or TRBV6-3 and TRBJ2-5, with a weak D call TRBD2 (5 bases). Trimming cost V 7 bases and J 3 bases, with 21 bases left between them. Germline V gives CDR1 MNHEY, CDR2 SVGEGT. The CDR3 extends over 16 amino acids.

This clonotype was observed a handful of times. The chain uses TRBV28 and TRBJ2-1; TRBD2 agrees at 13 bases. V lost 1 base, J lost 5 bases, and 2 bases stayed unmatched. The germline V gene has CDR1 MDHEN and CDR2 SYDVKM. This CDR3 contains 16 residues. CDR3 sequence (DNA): TGTGCCAGCAGTTTATTTGGGACTAGCGGGAACAATGAGCAGTTCTTC. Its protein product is CASSLFGTSGNNEQFF.

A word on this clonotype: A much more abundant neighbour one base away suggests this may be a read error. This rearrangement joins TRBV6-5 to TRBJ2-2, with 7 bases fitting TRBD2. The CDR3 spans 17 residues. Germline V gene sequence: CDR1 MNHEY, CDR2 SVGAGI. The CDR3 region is CASSLSPGLENTGELLF. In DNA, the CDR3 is TGTGCCAGCAGTCTCTCGCCCGGACTAGAGAACACCGGGGAGCTGTTGTTT.

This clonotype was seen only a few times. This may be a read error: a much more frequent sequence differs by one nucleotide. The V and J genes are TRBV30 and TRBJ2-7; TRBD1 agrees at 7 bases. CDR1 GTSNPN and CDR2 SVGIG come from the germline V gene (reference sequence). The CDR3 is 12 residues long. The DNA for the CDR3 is TGTGTCTGGGAGACAGGGTCCTACGAGCAGTACTTC. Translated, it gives CVWETGSYEQYF.

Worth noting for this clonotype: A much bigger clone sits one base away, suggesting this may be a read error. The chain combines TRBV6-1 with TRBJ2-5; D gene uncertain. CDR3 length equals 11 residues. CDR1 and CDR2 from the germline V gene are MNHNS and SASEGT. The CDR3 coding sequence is TGTGCCAACAGTATTCTCGAGACCCAGTACTTC. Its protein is CANSILETQYF.

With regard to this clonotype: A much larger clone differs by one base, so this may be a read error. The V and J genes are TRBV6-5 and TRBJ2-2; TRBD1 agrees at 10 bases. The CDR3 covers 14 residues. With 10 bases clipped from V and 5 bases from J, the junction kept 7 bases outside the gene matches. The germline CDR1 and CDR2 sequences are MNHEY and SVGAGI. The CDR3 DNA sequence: TGTGCCATCACTCCGGGACAGGGGACCGGGGAGCTGTTTTTT. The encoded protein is CAITPGQGTGELFF.